Listed below are T cell receptor beta chains from one sample, sequenced in a study of T cell repertoires in cytomegalovirus infection. TCRdb called the reads again in MiXCR, with one record for every CDR3 protein. This table has around 360,000 distinct CDR3 sequences, roughly 34% appearing once. Their specific antigens are unknown. The source material was cultured PBMCs, sampled from culture after CMV antigen stimulation. These receptors were collected from a human donor in good health (CMV status not recorded). Some clones in this sample may be carry-over from other donors' samples. Each CDR3 is given with its conserved first and last residue. Each record gives: CDR3 protein, CDR3 DNA, J gene, D gene, clone size, V gene. A D gene is named only where the DNA matches it firmly. Size is omitted from some rows. Given values are once, few, many or a class for expanded clones.

CASSPRTDNSGNTIYF	TGTGCCAGTAGTCCGCGGACGGATAATTCTGGAAACACCATATATTTT	TRBJ1-3	-	few	TRBV19
CASTVQGWTEAFF	TGTGCCAGCACCGTACAGGGATGGACTGAAGCTTTCTTT	TRBJ1-1	-	many	TRBV6-2/TRBV6-3
CASSRYRDRGIPDTQYF	TGTGCCAGCAGCCGATACCGGGACAGGGGGATCCCAGATACGCAGTATTTT	TRBJ2-3	TRBD1	few	TRBV7-8
CASSAYTGNSNEKLFF	TGTGCCAGCAGTGCGTACACAGGGAATTCTAATGAAAAACTGTTTTTT	TRBJ1-4	-	-	TRBV27
CASSQGRGRLWNEQFF	TGCGCCAGCAGCCAAGGGAGGGGGCGACTGTGGAATGAGCAGTTCTTC	TRBJ2-1	-	many	TRBV4-1
CASSSIGGTSTSYNEQFF	TGTGCCAGCAGTTCGATTGGAGGGACTAGCACATCCTACAATGAGCAGTTCTTC	TRBJ2-1	TRBD2	-	TRBV12-3/TRBV12-4
CSAGLAGQETQYF	TGCAGTGCTGGGCTAGCGGGGCAAGAGACCCAGTACTTC	TRBJ2-5	TRBD2	-	TRBV20-1
CASSAGPTEAFF	TGTGCCAGCAGTGCAGGACCTACTGAAGCTTTCTTT	TRBJ1-1	-	few	TRBV28
CASSGWDNQPQHF	TGTGCCAGCAGCGGATGGGACAATCAGCCCCAGCATTTT	TRBJ1-5	-	-	TRBV28
CASSLAVGTGGEAFF	TGTGCCAGCAGCTTAGCAGTCGGGACAGGGGGTGAAGCTTTCTTT	TRBJ1-1	TRBD1	few	TRBV7-6
CATTQQETQYF	TGTGCCACGACTCAGCAAGAGACCCAGTACTTC	TRBJ2-5	-	-	TRBV2
CATSDLEGLAGKSYEQYF	TGTGCCACCAGTGATCTGGAGGGACTAGCGGGCAAGTCTTACGAGCAGTACTTC	TRBJ2-7	TRBD2	few	TRBV24-1
CASSLRTSGRLGETQYF	TGTGCCAGCAGTCTCCGGACTAGCGGGAGGCTGGGAGAGACCCAGTACTTC	TRBJ2-5	TRBD2	few	TRBV6-8
CASSPEGLAERGYQETQYF	TGTGCCAGCAGCCCAGAGGGACTAGCGGAGAGGGGGTACCAAGAGACCCAGTACTTC	TRBJ2-5	TRBD2	few	TRBV11-2
CASSPGWQGAAGNTIYF	TGTGCCAGCAGCCCAGGTTGGCAGGGGGCTGCTGGAAACACCATATATTTT	TRBJ1-3	TRBD1	-	TRBV12-3/TRBV12-4
CASSLAGDGGTGELFF	TGTGCCAGCAGTTTAGCAGGGGACGGAGGCACCGGGGAGCTGTTTTTT	TRBJ2-2	-	-	TRBV28
CASSGRTQETQYF	TGTGCCAGTAGCGGGAGGACCCAAGAGACCCAGTACTTC	TRBJ2-5	TRBD2	-	TRBV19
CASSQDAWDGGTDTQYF	TGCGCCAGCAGCCAAGATGCGTGGGATGGGGGCACAGATACGCAGTATTTT	TRBJ2-3	-	-	TRBV4-3
CSARDVAEKLFF	TGCAGTGCTAGAGATGTGGCTGAAAAACTGTTTTTT	TRBJ1-4	-	-	TRBV20-1
CSARDRRGDSSWTQYF	TGCAGTGCTAGAGATCGGCGGGGGGACTCGAGTTGGACCCAGTACTTC	TRBJ2-5	TRBD2	-	TRBV20-1
CSVSSGANVLTF	TGCAGCGTCAGCTCTGGGGCCAACGTCCTGACTTTC	TRBJ2-6	-	-	TRBV29-1
CASSIGGQGARTFNQPQHF	TGTGCCAGTAGTATAGGAGGACAGGGGGCGAGAACCTTTAATCAGCCCCAGCATTTT	TRBJ1-5	TRBD1	-	TRBV19
CASSFSAGGSDGYTF	TGTGCCAGCAGCTTTTCGGCAGGGGGAAGTGATGGCTACACCTTC	TRBJ1-2	TRBD1	-	TRBV7-2
CASSWAVSYEQYF	TGTGCCAGCAGTTGGGCAGTCTCCTACGAGCAGTACTTC	TRBJ2-7	-	-	TRBV12-3/TRBV12-4
CASTFGNSGNTIYF	TGTGCCAGCACCTTCGGAAACTCTGGAAACACCATATATTTT	TRBJ1-3	-	-	TRBV14
CASTHDRNTEAFF	TGTGCCAGCACCCATGACAGGAACACTGAAGCTTTCTTT	TRBJ1-1	-	once	TRBV27
CASSLSGRPQHF	TGTGCCAGCAGTTTATCGGGAAGGCCCCAGCATTTT	TRBJ1-5	-	few	TRBV28
CATSAGGGDTQYF	TGTGCCACCTCAGCGGGAGGAGGGGATACGCAGTATTTT	TRBJ2-3	TRBD2	-	TRBV27
CASNTDLSGGEQYF	TGTGCCAGTAACACTGACCTATCCGGGGGGGAGCAGTACTTC	TRBJ2-7	TRBD2	-	TRBV2
CASSRGTRSSYNEQFF	TGCGCCAGCAGCCGTGGGACGAGGAGCTCCTACAATGAGCAGTTCTTC	TRBJ2-1	-	few	TRBV4-1
CSARGVTDTQYF	TGCAGTGCTAGAGGAGTCACCGATACGCAGTATTTT	TRBJ2-3	-	-	TRBV20-1
CASSQDSRGQADTQYF	TGCGCCAGCAGCCAAGATTCCAGGGGGCAGGCAGATACGCAGTATTTT	TRBJ2-3	TRBD1	few	TRBV4-3
CASRLQGGGYTF	TGTGCCAGCAGGCTACAGGGCGGGGGCTACACCTTC	TRBJ1-2	-	once	TRBV2
CASSLAGGTSGVNNEQFF	TGTGCCAGCAGCTTAGCGGGGGGGACTAGCGGGGTTAACAATGAGCAGTTCTTC	TRBJ2-1	TRBD2	-	TRBV7-6
CSAPPGIGQGGLTF	TGCAGTGCCCCACCTGGCATAGGACAGGGAGGCCTTACCTTC	TRBJ1-2	TRBD1	few	TRBV20-1
CASSLLSGTSIDEQYF	TGTGCCAGCAGCTTACTCTCCGGGACTAGCATCGACGAGCAGTACTTC	TRBJ2-7	TRBD2	-	TRBV7-2
CASSQDLRGEDGYTF	TGCGCCAGCAGCCAAGATCTTCGGGGAGAAGATGGCTACACCTTC	TRBJ1-2	-	few	TRBV4-3
CASSPRPGTSGSPPTDTQYF	TGTGCCAGCAGCCCACGCCCCGGGACTAGCGGGAGCCCACCCACAGATACGCAGTATTTT	TRBJ2-3	TRBD2	-	TRBV11-3
CASNAGGNEKLFF	TGTGCCAGCAACGCAGGGGGGAATGAAAAACTGTTTTTT	TRBJ1-4	TRBD1	-	TRBV7-9
CASSLTGGAGNTQYF	TGTGCCAGCAGCTTGACGGGAGGGGCTGGGAATACGCAGTATTTT	TRBJ2-3	TRBD2	many	TRBV7-8
CASSYSWGFDGTGELFF	TGTGCCAGCAGCTACAGTTGGGGGTTCGATGGCACCGGGGAGCTGTTTTTT	TRBJ2-2	-	-	TRBV7-2
CASSSGTGEKLFF	TGTGCCAGCAGTTCTGGGACAGGCGAAAAACTGTTTTTT	TRBJ1-4	TRBD1	-	TRBV7-2
CASSWNRDRENTGELFF	TGTGCCAGCAGCTGGAACCGGGACAGGGAGAACACCGGGGAGCTGTTTTTT	TRBJ2-2	TRBD1	few	TRBV7-2
CSVSGGPDYEQYF	TGCAGCGTTTCAGGTGGGCCAGACTACGAGCAGTACTTC	TRBJ2-7	-	-	TRBV29-1
CASSQDWGANSPLHF	TGCGCCAGCAGCCAAGATTGGGGTGCCAATTCACCCCTCCACTTT	TRBJ1-6	-	-	TRBV4-3
CASSQGWAGEFYEQYF	TGCGCCAGCAGCCAAGGGTGGGCGGGAGAGTTCTACGAGCAGTACTTC	TRBJ2-7	TRBD2	few	TRBV4-3
CASRGRAETATYNEQFF	TGTGCCAGCAGGGGACGTGCGGAGACGGCTACCTACAATGAGCAGTTCTTC	TRBJ2-1	-	-	TRBV7-3
CAKGVDTGELFF	TGTGCCAAAGGGGTGGACACCGGGGAGCTGTTTTTT	TRBJ2-2	-	-	TRBV7-2
CASSSFLVRQSTDTQYF	TGTGCCAGCAGCTCCTTTTTGGTGCGCCAGAGCACAGATACGCAGTATTTT	TRBJ2-3	-	many	TRBV7-2
CASSLDGTDFKETQYF	TGTGCCAGCAGCTTAGATGGGACTGATTTCAAAGAGACCCAGTACTTC	TRBJ2-5	-	few	TRBV7-2
CASSFGGGPEQYF	TGTGCCAGCAGCTTTGGGGGAGGACCCGAGCAGTACTTC	TRBJ2-7	-	few	TRBV7-2
CASSLPGGAFF	TGTGCCAGCAGCTTACCGGGAGGAGCTTTCTTT	TRBJ1-1	-	-	TRBV7-2